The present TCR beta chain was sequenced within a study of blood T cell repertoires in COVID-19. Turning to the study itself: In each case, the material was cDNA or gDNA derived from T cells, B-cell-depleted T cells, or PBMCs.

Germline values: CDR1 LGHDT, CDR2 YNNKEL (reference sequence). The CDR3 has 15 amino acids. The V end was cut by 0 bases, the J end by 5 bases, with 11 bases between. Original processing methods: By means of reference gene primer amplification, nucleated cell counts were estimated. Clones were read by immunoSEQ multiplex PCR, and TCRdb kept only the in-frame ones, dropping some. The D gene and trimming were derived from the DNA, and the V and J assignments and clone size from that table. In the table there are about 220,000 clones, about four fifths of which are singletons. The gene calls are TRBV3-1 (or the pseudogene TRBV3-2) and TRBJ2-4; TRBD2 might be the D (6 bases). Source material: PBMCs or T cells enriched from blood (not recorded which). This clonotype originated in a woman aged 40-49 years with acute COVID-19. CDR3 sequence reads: CASSQEGGAQNIQYF. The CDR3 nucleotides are TGTGCCAGCAGCCAAGAAGGAGGGGCCCAAAACATTCAGTACTTC.